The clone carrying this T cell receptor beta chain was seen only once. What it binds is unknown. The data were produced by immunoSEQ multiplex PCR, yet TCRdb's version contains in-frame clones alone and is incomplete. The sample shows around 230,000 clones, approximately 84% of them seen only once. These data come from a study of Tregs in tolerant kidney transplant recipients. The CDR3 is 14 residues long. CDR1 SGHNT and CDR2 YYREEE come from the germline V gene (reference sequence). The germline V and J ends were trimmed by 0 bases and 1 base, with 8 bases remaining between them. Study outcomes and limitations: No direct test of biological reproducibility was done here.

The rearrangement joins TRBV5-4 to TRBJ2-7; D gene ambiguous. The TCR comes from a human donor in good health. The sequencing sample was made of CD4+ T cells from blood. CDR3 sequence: CASSLGLGSYEQYF. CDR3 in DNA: TGTGCCAGCAGCTTGGGGCTAGGTTCCTACGAGCAGTACTTC.